This T cell receptor beta chain was retrieved from a study of post-analysis software for immune sequencing data. General observations from the study: Compared with controls, patients had more of about 5 TRBV segments, including TRBV5-6, TRBV5-1 and TRBV20-1.

As to this clonotype: Its cognate antigen is unknown.

The V end lost 2 bases, the J end lost 1 base, and 17 bases lay between the germline ends. CDR1 and CDR2 from the germline V gene are WNHNN and SYGVQD (reference sequence). The length of the CDR3 is 17 residues. Each TCR beta cDNA library carried unique molecular identifiers. Each batch of roughly 1 to 10 million T cells produced approximately 470,000 cDNA molecules. One entry per CDR3 protein results from TCRdb running MiXCR on the PCR reads. The data show about 200,000 distinct CDR3 sequences, with 29% seen just once and more than 3% held by the top ten. The TCR was taken from a girl under 18 with multiple sclerosis. Sequencing used blood. V gene TRBV10-1 combines with J gene TRBJ1-1; D call uncertain. The CDR3 reads CASSELPSFRGNTEAFF. The CDR3 region has the DNA TGCGCCAGCAGTGAGCTGCCCTCTTTCCGGGGGAACACTGAAGCTTTCTTT.